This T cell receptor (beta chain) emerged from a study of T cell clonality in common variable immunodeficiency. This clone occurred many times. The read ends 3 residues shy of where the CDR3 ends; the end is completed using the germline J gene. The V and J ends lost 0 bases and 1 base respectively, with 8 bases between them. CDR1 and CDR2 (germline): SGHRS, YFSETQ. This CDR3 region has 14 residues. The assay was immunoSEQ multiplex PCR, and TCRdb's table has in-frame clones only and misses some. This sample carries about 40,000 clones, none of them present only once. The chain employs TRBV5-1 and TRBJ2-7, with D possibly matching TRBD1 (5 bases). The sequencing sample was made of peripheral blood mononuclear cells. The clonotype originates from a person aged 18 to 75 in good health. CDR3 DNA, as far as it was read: TGCGCCAGCAGCTTGGAGGACATATCCTACGAG. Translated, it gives CASSLEDISYE. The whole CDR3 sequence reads CASSLEDISYEQYF.